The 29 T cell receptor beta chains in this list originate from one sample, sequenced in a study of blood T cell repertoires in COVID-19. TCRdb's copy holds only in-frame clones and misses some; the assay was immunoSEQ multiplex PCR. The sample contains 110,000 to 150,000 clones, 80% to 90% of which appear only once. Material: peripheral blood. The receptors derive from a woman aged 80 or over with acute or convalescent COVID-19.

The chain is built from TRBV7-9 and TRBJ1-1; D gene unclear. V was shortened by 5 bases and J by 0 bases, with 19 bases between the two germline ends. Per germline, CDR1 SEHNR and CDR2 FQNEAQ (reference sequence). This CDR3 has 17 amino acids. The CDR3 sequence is CASSPPFREGMNTEAFF. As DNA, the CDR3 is TGTGCCAGCAGCCCCCCCTTTAGGGAGGGCATGAACACTGAAGCTTTCTTT. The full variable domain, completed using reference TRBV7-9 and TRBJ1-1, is DTGVSQNPRHKITKRGQNVTFRCDPISEHNRLYWYRQTLGQGPEFLTYFQNEAQLEKSRLLSDRFSAERPKGSFSTLEIQRTEQGDSAMYLCASSPPFREGMNTEAFFGQGTRLTVV.

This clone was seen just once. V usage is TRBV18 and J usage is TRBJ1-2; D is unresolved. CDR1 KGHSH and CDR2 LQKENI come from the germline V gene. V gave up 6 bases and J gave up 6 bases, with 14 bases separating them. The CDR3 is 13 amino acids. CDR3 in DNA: TGTGCCAGCTCGCCTACCGGGAACCATGGCTACACCTTC. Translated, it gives CASSPTGNHGYTF.

The CDR3 protein is CASSRRGVDTEAFF. Written as DNA, the CDR3 is TGTGCCAGCAGTCGCAGGGGTGTGGACACTGAAGCTTTCTTT. The J gene is TRBJ1-1, the V gene TRBV6-5, with D possibly being TRBD1 (6 bases). Trimming cost V 5 bases and J 3 bases, with 13 bases left between them. The CDR3 spans 14 residues. Germline CDR1 MNHEY, CDR2 SVGAGI.

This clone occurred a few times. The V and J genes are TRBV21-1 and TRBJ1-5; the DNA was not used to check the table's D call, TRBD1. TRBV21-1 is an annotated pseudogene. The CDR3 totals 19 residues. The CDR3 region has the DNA TGTGCCAGCAGCAAAGAGGCAACAGGGGGAGGGTGTAGCAATCAGCCCCAGCATTTT. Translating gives CASSKEATGGGCSNQPQHF.

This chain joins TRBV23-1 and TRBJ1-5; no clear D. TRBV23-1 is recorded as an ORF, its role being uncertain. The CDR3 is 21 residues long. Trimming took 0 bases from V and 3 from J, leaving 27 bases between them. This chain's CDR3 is CASSQSPRLASRGCLNQPQHF. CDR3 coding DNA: TGCGCCAGCAGTCAATCACCCAGGCTTGCCTCGCGGGGATGCCTCAATCAGCCCCAGCATTTT.

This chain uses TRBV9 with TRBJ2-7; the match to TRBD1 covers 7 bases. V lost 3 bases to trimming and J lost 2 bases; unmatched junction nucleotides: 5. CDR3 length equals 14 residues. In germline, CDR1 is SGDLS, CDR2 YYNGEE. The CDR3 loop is CASSAGTAPYEQYF. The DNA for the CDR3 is TGTGCCAGCAGCGCGGGGACAGCACCCTACGAGCAGTACTTC.

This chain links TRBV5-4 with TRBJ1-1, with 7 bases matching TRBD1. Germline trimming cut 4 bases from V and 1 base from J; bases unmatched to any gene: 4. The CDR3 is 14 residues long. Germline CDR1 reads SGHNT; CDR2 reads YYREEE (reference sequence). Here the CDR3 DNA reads TGTGCCAGCAGCCTACAGGGGTCGAACACTGAAGCTTTCTTT. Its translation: CASSLQGSNTEAFF. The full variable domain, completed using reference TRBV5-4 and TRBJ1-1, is ETGVTQSPTHLIKTRGQQVTLRCSSQSGHNTVSWYQQALGQGPQFIFQYYREEENGRGNFPPRFSGLQFPNYSSELNVNALELDDSALYLCASSLQGSNTEAFFGQGTRLTVV.

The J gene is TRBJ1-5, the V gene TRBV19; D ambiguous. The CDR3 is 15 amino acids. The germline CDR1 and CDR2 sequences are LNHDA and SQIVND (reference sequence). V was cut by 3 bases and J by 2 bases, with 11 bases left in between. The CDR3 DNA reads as TGTGCCAGTAGTATTAGGGCGAGGGGCAATCAGCCCCAGCATTTT. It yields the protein CASSIRARGNQPQHF.

CDR3 sequence (DNA): TGTGCCAGCAGCCAAGCTACTGATGGCTACACCTTC. This codes for CASSQATDGYTF. The chain carries TRBV3-1 (or the pseudogene TRBV3-2) and TRBJ1-2; D is ambiguous. With 1 base removed from V and 6 bases from J, the gap between germline ends came to 6 bases. The V gene's germline CDR1 is LGHDT and CDR2 YNNKEL (reference sequence). This CDR3 has 12 residues.

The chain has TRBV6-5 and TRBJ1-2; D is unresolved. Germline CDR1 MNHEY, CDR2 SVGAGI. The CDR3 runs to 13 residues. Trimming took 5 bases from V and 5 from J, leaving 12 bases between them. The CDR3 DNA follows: TGTGCCAGCAGTAAGGGAGGGAATTATGGCTACACCTTC. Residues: CASSKGGNYGYTF.

DNA for the CDR3: TGTGCCAGCAGTTACGGGGGGACTCACCCCGGCTACACCTTC. Its translation: CASSYGGTHPGYTF. This chain connects TRBV6-5 to TRBJ1-2; perhaps TRBD1 as D (5 bases). V was pared by 2 bases and J by 8 bases, with 15 bases between. The CDR3 spans 14 residues. Germline V gene lookup returns CDR1 MNHEY and CDR2 SVGAGI.

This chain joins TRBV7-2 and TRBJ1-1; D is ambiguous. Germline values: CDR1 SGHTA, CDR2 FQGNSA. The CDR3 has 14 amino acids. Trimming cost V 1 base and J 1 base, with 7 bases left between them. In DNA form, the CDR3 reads TGTGCCAGCAGCTTAGTGGCTGGGAACACTGAAGCTTTCTTT. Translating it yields CASSLVAGNTEAFF.

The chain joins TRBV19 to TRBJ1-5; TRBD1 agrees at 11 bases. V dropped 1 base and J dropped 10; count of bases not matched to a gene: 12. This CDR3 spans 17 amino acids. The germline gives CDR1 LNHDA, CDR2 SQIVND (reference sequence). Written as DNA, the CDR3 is TGTGCCAGTAGTATAGTCTCCAGGGGGACAGGGGGGCATCCCCAGCATTTT. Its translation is CASSIVSRGTGGHPQHF. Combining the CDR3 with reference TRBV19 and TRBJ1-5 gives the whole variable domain DGGITQSPKYLFRKEGQNVTLSCEQNLNHDAMYWYRQDPGQGLRLIYYSQIVNDFQKGDIAEGYSVSREKKESFPLTVTSAQKNPTAFYLCASSIVSRGTGGHPQHFGDGTRLSIL.

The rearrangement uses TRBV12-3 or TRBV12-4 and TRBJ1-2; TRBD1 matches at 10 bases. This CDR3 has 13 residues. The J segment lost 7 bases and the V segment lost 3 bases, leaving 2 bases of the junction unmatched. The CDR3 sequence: CASSLTGGVGYTF. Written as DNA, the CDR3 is TGTGCCAGCAGTTTGACAGGGGGCGTTGGCTACACCTTC.

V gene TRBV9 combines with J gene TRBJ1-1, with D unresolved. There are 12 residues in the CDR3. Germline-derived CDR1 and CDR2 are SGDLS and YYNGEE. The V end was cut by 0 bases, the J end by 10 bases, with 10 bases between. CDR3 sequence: CASSVAEGTAFF. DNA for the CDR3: TGTGCCAGCAGCGTAGCGGAGGGCACAGCTTTCTTT.

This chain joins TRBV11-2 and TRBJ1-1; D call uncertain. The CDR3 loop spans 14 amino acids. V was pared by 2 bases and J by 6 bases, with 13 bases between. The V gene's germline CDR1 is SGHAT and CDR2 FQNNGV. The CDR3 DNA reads TGTGCCAGCAGCTTACGATACGACTCTGCTGAAGCTTTCTTT. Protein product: CASSLRYDSAEAFF.

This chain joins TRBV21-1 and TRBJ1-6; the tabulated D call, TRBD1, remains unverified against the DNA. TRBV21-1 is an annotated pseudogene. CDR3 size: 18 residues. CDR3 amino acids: CASSLERTDGQGNSPLHF. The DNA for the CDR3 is TGTGCCAGCAGCTTAGAAAGGACGGACGGACAGGGGAATTCACCCCTCCACTTT.

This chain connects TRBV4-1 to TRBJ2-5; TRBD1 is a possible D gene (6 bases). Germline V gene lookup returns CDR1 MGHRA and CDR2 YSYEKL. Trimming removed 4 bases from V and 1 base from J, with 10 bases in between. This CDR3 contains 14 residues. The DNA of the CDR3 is TGCGCCAGCAGCCTTCAGGGGAGCCAAGAGACCCAGTACTTC. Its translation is CASSLQGSQETQYF.

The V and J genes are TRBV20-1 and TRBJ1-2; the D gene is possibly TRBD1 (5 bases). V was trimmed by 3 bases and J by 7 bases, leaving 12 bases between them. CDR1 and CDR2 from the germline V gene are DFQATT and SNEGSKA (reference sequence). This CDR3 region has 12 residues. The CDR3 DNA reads TGCAGTGCTAGTAACAGGCGAGGTGGCTACACCTTC. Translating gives CSASNRRGGYTF.

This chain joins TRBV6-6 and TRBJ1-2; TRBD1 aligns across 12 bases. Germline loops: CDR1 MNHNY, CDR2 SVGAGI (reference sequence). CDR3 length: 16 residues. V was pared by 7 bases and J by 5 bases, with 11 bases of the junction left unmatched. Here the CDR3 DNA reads TGTGCCAGCACCACCGGGGGGACAGGGGGCGCGTATGGCTACACCTTC. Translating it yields CASTTGGTGGAYGYTF.

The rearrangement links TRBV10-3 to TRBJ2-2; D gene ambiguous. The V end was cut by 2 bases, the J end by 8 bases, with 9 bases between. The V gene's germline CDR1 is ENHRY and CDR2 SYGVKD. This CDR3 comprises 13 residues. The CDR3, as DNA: TGTGCCATCAGTGAGACTGGTGCTGGGGAGCTGTTTTTT. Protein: CAISETGAGELFF.

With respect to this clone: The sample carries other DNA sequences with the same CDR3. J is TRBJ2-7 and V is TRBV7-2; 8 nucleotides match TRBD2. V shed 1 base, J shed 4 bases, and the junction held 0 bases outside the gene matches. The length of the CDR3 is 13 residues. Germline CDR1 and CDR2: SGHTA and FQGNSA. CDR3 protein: CASSLGGGYEQYF. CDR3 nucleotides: TGTGCCAGCAGCTTAGGCGGGGGGTACGAGCAGTACTTC.

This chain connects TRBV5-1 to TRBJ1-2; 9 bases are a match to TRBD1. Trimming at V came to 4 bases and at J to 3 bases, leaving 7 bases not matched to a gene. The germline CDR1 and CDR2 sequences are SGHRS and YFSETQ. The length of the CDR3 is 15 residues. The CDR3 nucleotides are TGCGCCAGCAGCACGGGGACAGGGCCGGACTATGGCTACACCTTC. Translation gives CASSTGTGPDYGYTF.

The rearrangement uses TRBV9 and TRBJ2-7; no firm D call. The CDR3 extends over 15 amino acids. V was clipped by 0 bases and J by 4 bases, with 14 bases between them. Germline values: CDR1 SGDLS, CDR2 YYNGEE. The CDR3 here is CASSVGSESPYEQYF. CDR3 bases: TGTGCCAGCAGCGTAGGATCAGAATCCCCTTACGAGCAGTACTTC.

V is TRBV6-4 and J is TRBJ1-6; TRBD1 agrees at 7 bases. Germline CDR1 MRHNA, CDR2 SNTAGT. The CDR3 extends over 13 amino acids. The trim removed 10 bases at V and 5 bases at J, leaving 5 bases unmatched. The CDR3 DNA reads TGTGCCACCAGACAGGGAGATAATTCACCCCTCCACTTT. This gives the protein CATRQGDNSPLHF.

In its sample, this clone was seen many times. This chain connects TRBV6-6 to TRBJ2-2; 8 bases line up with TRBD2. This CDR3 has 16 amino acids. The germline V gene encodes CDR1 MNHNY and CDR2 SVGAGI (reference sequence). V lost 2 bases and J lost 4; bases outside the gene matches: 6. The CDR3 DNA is TGTGCCAGCAGTTACCCCTCGGGGGGGTCCACCGGGGAGCTGTTTTTT. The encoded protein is CASSYPSGGSTGELFF.

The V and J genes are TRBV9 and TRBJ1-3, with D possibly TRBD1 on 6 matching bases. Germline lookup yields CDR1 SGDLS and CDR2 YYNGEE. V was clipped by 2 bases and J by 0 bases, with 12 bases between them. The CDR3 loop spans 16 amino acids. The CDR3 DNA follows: TGTGCCAGCAGCGTCCGGGACACCACCTCTGGAAACACCATATATTTT. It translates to CASSVRDTTSGNTIYF.

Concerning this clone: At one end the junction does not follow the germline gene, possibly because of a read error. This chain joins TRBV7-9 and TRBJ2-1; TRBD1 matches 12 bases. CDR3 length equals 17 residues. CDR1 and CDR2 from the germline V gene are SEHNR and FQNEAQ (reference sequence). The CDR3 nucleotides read TGTGCCACCCGGCTTGCCGCCGGGACAGGGGGCTACGATGAGCAGTTCTTC. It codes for CATRLAAGTGGYDEQFF.

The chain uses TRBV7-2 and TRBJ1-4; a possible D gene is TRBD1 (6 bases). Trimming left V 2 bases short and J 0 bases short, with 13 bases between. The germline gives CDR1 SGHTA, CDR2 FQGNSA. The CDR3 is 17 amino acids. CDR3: CASSLHYRATTNEKLFF. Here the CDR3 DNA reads TGTGCCAGCAGCTTACATTACAGGGCTACAACTAATGAAAAACTGTTTTTT.